This TCR beta chain is drawn from a study of OX40 agonist ivuxolimab in advanced cancers. Study-level results: Among the lowest peripheral clonal expansion occurred in 0.1-3.0 mg/kg partial responders.

Profiling relied on immunoSEQ multiplex PCR, and the TCRdb table lists in-frame clones only, not all of them. This table has more than 100,000 clones, 80% to 90% appearing once. The germline gives CDR1 MGHDK, CDR2 SYGVNS. Deletions cut 7 bases from V and 2 bases from J, with 13 bases between. This CDR3 contains 14 residues. A note on this clone: Its antigen is unknown.

This sequence was found in an adult with an advanced solid tumor such as melanoma, head and neck, liver or kidney cancer. The chain has TRBV25-1 and TRBJ2-3; D possibly matches TRBD1 or TRBD2 (6 bases each). The specimen was CD4+ or CD8+ T cells sorted from blood, collected in a trial of the OX40 agonist ivuxolimab. CDR3 nucleotide sequence: TGTGCCAGCAAGGGGGGAGCGTACACAGATACGCAGTATTTT. Its translation: CASKGGAYTDTQYF.